Ten or more counts support the clone carrying this T cell receptor beta chain. Antigen specificity is unknown. Ophthalmopathic donors had moderate-to-severe activity, CAS ≥3 and NOSPECS ≥4, with disease that had lasted under 3 months. What supplied the PBMCs was roughly 10 ml of fresh peripheral blood. As the template, RNA transcripts were used to amplify TCR beta CDR3 regions. RT-PCR was first run with HTBI primers, then multiplex PCR in a second round. TCRdb processed the multiplex PCR reads anew with MiXCR; each CDR3 protein has one entry. Of 300,000 to 400,000 distinct CDR3 sequences detected, roughly 15% appear once; the ten largest clones hold 9% to 15%. This sample was taken from a study of Graves' ophthalmopathy and Graves' hyperthyroidism. Whole-study findings and limits: Blood also carried most expanded thyroid clonotypes exceeding 0.001 frequency. The study's model predicted ophthalmopathy progression at 65% to 71% sensitivity and approximately 78% specificity.

The CDR3 has 16 amino acids. With 7 bases removed from V and 1 base from J, the gap between germline ends came to 15 bases. Germline V gives CDR1 KGHDR, CDR2 SFDVKD. This TCR was recovered from an adult man with Graves' ophthalmopathy. This chain connects TRBV24-1 to TRBJ2-2; D is perhaps TRBD1 (6 bases). Input material: peripheral blood. DNA for the CDR3: TGTGCCACCAGCGAGAGGGGGAATAAGAACACCGGGGAGCTGTTTTTT. The encoded protein is CATSERGNKNTGELFF.